Each of the 19 T cell receptor beta chains below was sequenced from the same sample in a study of graft-versus-host responses after intestinal transplantation. These receptors are not linked to any known antigen. Measured with immunoSEQ multiplex PCR; TCRdb has only the in-frame clones, and not every one. The table lists about 82,000 clones, around 92% of them singletons. The sequencing here drew on unstimulated CD4+ T cells sorted from spleen or lymph node cells, taken before intestinal transplant. These receptors came from a human donor who received an intestinal transplant.

J is TRBJ2-5 and V is TRBV30, with a possible D match to TRBD1 (6 bases). V lost 4 bases and J 9 bases, leaving 15 bases between the germline ends. Looked up from germline, CDR1 is GTSNPN and CDR2 is SVGIG (reference sequence). This CDR3 is built from 12 residues. The CDR3, as DNA: TGTGCCTGGACCCCCCGGGACAAGGCCCAGTACTTC. This encodes CAWTPRDKAQYF.

The gene calls are TRBV30 and TRBJ2-1; maybe TRBD2 (6 bases). V was cut by 3 bases and J by 9 bases, with 15 bases left in between. The CDR3 is 13 residues long. CDR1 GTSNPN and CDR2 SVGIG come from the germline V gene (reference sequence). The CDR3 DNA is TGTGCCTGGAGGGTCACTAGCCCGCCTGAGCAGTTCTTC. Translation gives CAWRVTSPPEQFF.

V gene TRBV5-6 combines with J gene TRBJ1-2; possible D gene TRBD1, 5 bases. Germline values: CDR1 SGHDT, CDR2 YYEEEE. V dropped 2 bases and J dropped 4 bases, with 9 bases sitting between them. This CDR3 is built from 13 residues. The CDR3 nucleotides are TGTGCCAGCAGCTTCAGGACAACCTATGGCTACACCTTC. This sequence encodes CASSFRTTYGYTF.

J is TRBJ2-7 and V is TRBV5-1; 8 bases line up with TRBD1. CDR1 SGHRS and CDR2 YFSETQ come from the germline V gene. V shed 2 bases and J 2 bases; nucleotides not matched to a gene: 18. The CDR3 is made up of 19 amino acids. The DNA of the CDR3 is TGCGCCAGCAGCTTAGACAGGGGCACCCTAGCTTTGCTTCCCTACGAGCAGTACTTC. Translation: CASSLDRGTLALLPYEQYF.

The chain combines TRBV11-3 with TRBJ2-2; 8 bases align to TRBD2. V was clipped by 2 bases and J by 4 bases; unmatched bases: 6. The CDR3 has 16 residues. Looked up from germline, CDR1 is SGHNT and CDR2 is YENEEA. CDR3 DNA: TGTGCCAGCAGCTTACCTTCGCTAGCGGGCACCGGGGAGCTGTTTTTT. It is translated as CASSLPSLAGTGELFF.

The J gene is TRBJ2-2, the V gene TRBV6-5; no clear D gene. This CDR3 comprises 13 residues. The V and J ends lost 5 bases and 6 bases respectively, with 10 bases between them. The germline CDR1 and CDR2 sequences are MNHEY and SVGAGI. CDR3 sequence reads: CASSGGLAGELFF. CDR3 coding DNA: TGTGCCAGCAGTGGCGGTTTGGCCGGGGAGCTGTTTTTT.

The rearrangement joins TRBV14 to TRBJ2-7; TRBD2 matches at 8 bases. The CDR3 is made up of 15 amino acids. The germline V gene has CDR1 SGHDN and CDR2 FVKESK. J lost 4 bases, V lost 0 bases, and 5 bases had no gene match. The CDR3 region has the DNA TGTGCCAGCAGCCAAGATCTAAGCGGGGGTTACGAGCAGTACTTC. The encoded protein is CASSQDLSGGYEQYF.

The rearrangement uses TRBV11-3 and TRBJ2-6; 8 nucleotides match TRBD1. CDR3 length equals 17 residues. Germline trimming cut 2 bases from V and 0 bases from J; bases unmatched to any gene: 3. Germline V gene data show CDR1 as SGHNT and CDR2 as YENEEA. The CDR3 loop reads CASSLSDRASGANVLTF. In DNA, the CDR3 is TGTGCCAGCAGCTTATCGGACAGGGCCTCTGGGGCCAACGTCCTGACTTTC.

The rearrangement uses TRBV6-1 and TRBJ2-7, with D hard to call. Per germline, CDR1 MNHNS and CDR2 SASEGT. Trimming removed 5 bases at V and 4 bases at J, with 12 bases between. This CDR3 spans 13 amino acids. As DNA, the CDR3 is TGTGCCAGCAGTACAAGTTTTATGTACGAGCAGTACTTC. Protein: CASSTSFMYEQYF.

This clone has just a few counts. The chain employs TRBV6-5 and TRBJ1-1; D may be TRBD1 (5 bases). The CDR3 is made up of 14 amino acids. Germline assignment: CDR1 MNHEY and CDR2 SVGAGI. The V and J ends lost 6 bases and 4 bases respectively, with 15 bases between them. The CDR3 region is CASSPGNLGTEAFF. DNA of the CDR3: TGTGCCAGCAGCCCAGGGAACCTCGGCACTGAAGCTTTCTTT.

This chain uses TRBV14 with TRBJ2-5; D uncertain. V lost 0 bases, J lost 0 bases, and 11 bases lay in between. The length of the CDR3 is 16 residues. Germline V gives CDR1 SGHDN, CDR2 FVKESK. The CDR3 spells CASSQDQNSYQETQYF. The CDR3 coding sequence is TGTGCCAGCAGCCAAGACCAAAACAGCTACCAAGAGACCCAGTACTTC.

The chain uses TRBV6-5 and TRBJ1-2; a weak D match, TRBD1 (5 bases). The V gene lost 4 bases and the J gene lost 2 bases, with 11 bases spanning the gap. The CDR3 spans 14 residues. Germline V gene lookup returns CDR1 MNHEY and CDR2 SVGAGI. As DNA, the CDR3 is TGTGCCAGCAGTTCCATCGGGGGGAACTATGGCTACACCTTC. This codes for CASSSIGGNYGYTF.

CDR3 sequence reads: CASSEPGLLNTEAFF. CDR3 bases: TGTGCCAGCAGTGAGCCAGGGTTGTTGAACACTGAAGCTTTCTTT. The chain recombines TRBV25-1 with TRBJ1-1; TRBD1 might be the D (5 bases). The CDR3 has 15 residues. Trimming took 3 bases from V and 0 from J, leaving 11 bases between them. Germline CDR1 reads MGHDK; CDR2 reads SYGVNS. The full variable domain, in which reference TRBV25-1 and TRBJ1-1 provide the parts outside the CDR3, is EADIYQTPRYLVIGTGKKITLECSQTMGHDKMYWYQQDPGMELHLIHYSYGVNSTEKGDLSSESTVSRIRTEHFPLTLESARPSHTSQYLCASSEPGLLNTEAFFGQGTRLTVV.

This chain uses TRBV19 with TRBJ1-1, with 10 positions matching TRBD1. Trimming cost V 3 bases and J 1 base; bases outside gene matches: 11. This CDR3 is 18 amino acids long. Germline V gives CDR1 LNHDA, CDR2 SQIVND (reference sequence). CDR3 sequence: CASSMVRDRGRGNTEAFF. DNA for the CDR3: TGTGCCAGTAGTATGGTACGGGACAGGGGCCGGGGGAACACTGAAGCTTTCTTT.

The rearrangement joins TRBV10-3 to TRBJ2-7, with 8 positions matching TRBD1. Trimming cost V 8 bases and J 2 bases; bases outside gene matches: 5. Germline V CDR1 and CDR2: ENHRY, SYGVKD. The CDR3 loop spans 13 amino acids. The CDR3 region has the DNA TGTGCCATCCAGCCGGGACAGGCCTACGAGCAGTACTTC. Its translation: CAIQPGQAYEQYF.

The J gene is TRBJ2-1, the V gene TRBV7-7; 11 bases fit TRBD2. V shed 6 bases and J 6 bases; nucleotides not matched to a gene: 4. This CDR3 has 14 amino acids. Germline CDR1 SSHAT, CDR2 FNYEAQ (reference sequence). The DNA of the CDR3 is TGTGCCAGCAGTAGCGGGGGGGCTAGCAATGAGCAGTTCTTC. Protein: CASSSGGASNEQFF.

CDR3 bases: TGCGCCAGCAGCTTGGGACAGGGGGCTTTTGAGCAGTACTTC. It encodes CASSLGQGAFEQYF. The chain has TRBV5-1 and TRBJ2-7; 10 bases agree with TRBD1. The germline CDR1 and CDR2 sequences are SGHRS and YFSETQ. Trimming removed 0 bases from V and 7 bases from J; junction bases left unmatched: 4. CDR3 size: 14 residues.

The chain couples TRBV7-2 to TRBJ2-2, with 7 bases lining up with TRBD2. The V segment lost 4 bases and the J segment 6 bases; nucleotides outside the gene matches: 8. The germline gives CDR1 SGHTA, CDR2 FQGNSA. The CDR3 runs 15 residues. For the CDR3, the DNA is TGTGCCAGCAGCTCACCCTCTCTAGCGGCCGGGGAGCTGTTTTTT. Its protein is CASSSPSLAAGELFF.

The chain joins TRBV13 to TRBJ2-7; 9 nucleotides match TRBD1. Germline-derived CDR1 and CDR2 are PRHDT and FYEKMQ (reference sequence). This CDR3 is 18 amino acids long. The J segment lost 4 bases and the V segment lost 0 bases, leaving 13 bases of the junction unmatched. DNA of the CDR3: TGTGCCAGCAGCTTAGGGACCGGGACAGGGAATCTCCTTTACGAGCAGTACTTC. Its protein is CASSLGTGTGNLLYEQYF.